This TCR beta chain was sequenced for a study of T cells in Graves' hyperthyroidism and ophthalmopathy (dated by TCRdb to about 2019). A note on the overall study: Peripheral blood samples were taken at the time of initial diagnosis, prior to any treatment. A discovery cohort of around 100 patients, 43 with Graves' ophthalmopathy and about 58 with stable Graves' hyperthyroidism, was used to find distinguishing TCR V-J signatures. Prospective prediction of ophthalmopathy was tested in an independent validation cohort consisting of 18 to 20 hyperthyroidism patients and 17 patients who later progressed to ophthalmopathy. For training and testing, the 80 to 100 patients in the discovery cohort were randomly divided in a 7:3 ratio. The study also compared thyroid tissue and blood T-cell repertoires from over 5 Graves' hyperthyroidism patients. After sampling, hyperthyroidism patients received methimazole starting at 30 mg daily, and ophthalmopathy patients received high-dose intravenous methylprednisolone. The paper describes TCR Vbeta CDR3 sequencing of 130 to 150 peripheral blood samples, made up of 43 ophthalmopathy patients, 70 to 75 hyperthyroidism patients and 17 progressor patients. General findings and caveats noted by the study authors: Ophthalmopathy was separated from stable hyperthyroidism by a 13 V-J signature model, with 85% to 90% sensitivity and 81% to 83% specificity obtained in cross-validation and 80%/75% obtained in testing. Blood samples also contained most of the expanded thyroid clonotypes (frequency above 0.001), which suggests that blood repertoires may reflect thyroid immune responses. No statistical method was used to set the sample size in advance, and investigators knew the group allocation. In validation, progression to ophthalmopathy was predicted by the model with nearly 71% sensitivity and nearly 75% specificity, a median of approximately 7.1 months before onset.

A few counts support this clonotype. The antigen it binds to is not known. Per-nucleotide qualities are absent, and no much larger clonotype sits a single base away. Amplification of TCR beta CDR3 regions was carried out from RNA transcripts. A first-round RT-PCR of the TCR CDR3 used the HTBI primer set with the Qiagen OneStep RT-PCR kit. A second multiplex PCR round built the libraries, followed by size selection and purification. Libraries were sequenced paired-end with 100 bp reads on an Illumina HiSeq2000. In the original analysis: SOAPnuke was used to process the raw data, removing reads that contained adapters or uncalled bases, had a mean Phred below 15, or lacked an exact match to the constant primer or identifier. COPE v1.2.5 was used to merge high-quality paired reads, and clonotypes were defined as unique nucleotide sequences. MiTCR v1.1 was used to align clonotypes to the IMGT TRBV, TRBD and TRBJ reference segments. Only V-J combinations with frequency above 0.0001, covering roughly 99% of repertoires, were analysed. The TCS score was defined as F50 (clonal expansion) divided by E x V (chaos), with BLOSUM62-based TCRdist calculated between CDR3 peptides within each V-J. Welch's t-statistics and random forest reduced roughly 500 V-J features to fewer than 15, which were used in a naive Bayes classifier (R e1071). In-frame beta chains were kept once TCRdb had trimmed the public reads at Q25 with fastp and called clones with MiXCR. Each entry is one CDR3 protein sequence, shown with its most common DNA and genes. The authors' filters were not applied to this entry. Across this sample there are about 360,000 distinct CDR3 sequences, with less than 15% seen only once. The ten largest clonotypes hold 9.2% of the sample.

Graves' hyperthyroidism was defined as stable when no progression to ophthalmopathy occurred over 18 months of follow-up. Hyperthyroidism patients were aged 18 to 65 years and newly diagnosed, with disease duration of less than 2 months. Exclusion was applied to patients with uncontrolled infections, other autoimmune diseases, pregnancy or lactation. Clinical symptoms, serum thyroxine and TRAb, thyroid ultrasound, and orbital computed tomography formed the basis for the diagnoses. PBMCs were separated from 10 ml of fresh peripheral blood using Ficoll-Paque density gradient centrifugation. Trizol reagent was used to extract total RNA, and RNA quality was then checked on an Agilent 2100 Bioanalyzer. The CDR3 starts with the cysteine, ends with the phenylalanine, and has 13 residues. Of all the DNA, just the CDR3 is kept, 39 bases in frame from base 1. CDR1 and CDR2, looked up from the germline V gene (reference sequence), are LNHDA and SQIVND. At the junction V is shortened by 5 bases and J by 2 bases, with 9 bases in between.

The source material was blood. The chain is assembled from TRBV19 and TRBJ2-5, with no confident D gene call. The receptor was derived from a woman aged 18-30 years with Graves' hyperthyroidism. This receptor has the CDR3 CASSRSPQETQYF. The DNA sequence is as follows: TGTGCCAGTAGTCGCTCGCCTCAAGAGACCCAGTACTTC.